This TCR beta chain was captured in a study of T-cell reconstitution after alpha-beta-depleted transplantation in children. This clonotype was observed a few times. Unique molecular identifiers were built into the TCRbeta library. TCRdb analysed the PCR reads with MiXCR anew, one entry per CDR3 protein. The sample consists of a few hundred thousand distinct CDR3 sequences, 9.7% of them appearing once. With 7 bases removed from V and 2 bases from J, the gap between germline ends came to 12 bases. In germline, CDR1 is MNHNY, CDR2 SVGAGI (reference sequence). The CDR3 is made up of 13 amino acids. The receptor comes from a human donor who donated a stem cell graft to a child with SCID. The chain combines TRBV6-6 with TRBJ2-7; D remains unclear. The source was PBMCs from the stem cell graft donor, collected from the stem cell graft. In DNA form, the CDR3 reads TGTGCCAGCACCGATATAGGGACCTACGAGCAGTACTTC. As protein: CASTDIGTYEQYF.